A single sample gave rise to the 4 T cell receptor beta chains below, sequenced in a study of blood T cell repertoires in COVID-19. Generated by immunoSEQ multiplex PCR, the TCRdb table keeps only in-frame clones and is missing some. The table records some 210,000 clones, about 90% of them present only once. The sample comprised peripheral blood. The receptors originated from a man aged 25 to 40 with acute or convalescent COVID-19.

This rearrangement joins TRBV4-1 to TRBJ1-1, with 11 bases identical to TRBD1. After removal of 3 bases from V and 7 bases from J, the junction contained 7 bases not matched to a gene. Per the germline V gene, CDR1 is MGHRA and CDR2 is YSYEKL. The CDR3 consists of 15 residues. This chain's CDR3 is CASSHAGQGVFEAFF. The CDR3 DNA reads TGCGCCAGCAGCCACGCGGGACAGGGGGTGTTTGAAGCTTTCTTT.

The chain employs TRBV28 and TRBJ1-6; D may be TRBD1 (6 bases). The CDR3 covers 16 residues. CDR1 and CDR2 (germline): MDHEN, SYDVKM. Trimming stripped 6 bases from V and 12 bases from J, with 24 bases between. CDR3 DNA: TGTGCCAGCAGCCCACTTACTCTGACAGGTAGCAGACCCCTCCACTTT. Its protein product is CASSPLTLTGSRPLHF.

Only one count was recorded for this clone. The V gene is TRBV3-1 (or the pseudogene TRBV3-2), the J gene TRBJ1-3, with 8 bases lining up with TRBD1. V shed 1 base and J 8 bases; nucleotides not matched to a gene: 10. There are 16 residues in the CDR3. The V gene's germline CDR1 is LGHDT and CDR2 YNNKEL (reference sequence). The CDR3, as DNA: TGTGCCAGCAGCCAAGCGGACAGGGTTAGAAAGGACACCATATATTTT. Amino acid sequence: CASSQADRVRKDTIYF.

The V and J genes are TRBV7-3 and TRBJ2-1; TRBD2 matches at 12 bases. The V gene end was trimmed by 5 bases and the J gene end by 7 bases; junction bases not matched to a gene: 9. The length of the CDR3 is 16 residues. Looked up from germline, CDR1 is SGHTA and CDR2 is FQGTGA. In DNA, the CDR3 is TGTGCCAGCAGCAGACCGGGACTAGCGGGTTATAATGAGCAGTTCTTC. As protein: CASSRPGLAGYNEQFF. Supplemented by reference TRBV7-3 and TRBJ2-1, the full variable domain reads GAGVSQTPSNKVTEKGKYVELRCDPISGHTALYWYRQSLGQGPEFLIYFQGTGAADDSGLPNDRFFAVRPEGSVSTLKIQRTERGDSAVYLCASSRPGLAGYNEQFFGPGTRLTVL.